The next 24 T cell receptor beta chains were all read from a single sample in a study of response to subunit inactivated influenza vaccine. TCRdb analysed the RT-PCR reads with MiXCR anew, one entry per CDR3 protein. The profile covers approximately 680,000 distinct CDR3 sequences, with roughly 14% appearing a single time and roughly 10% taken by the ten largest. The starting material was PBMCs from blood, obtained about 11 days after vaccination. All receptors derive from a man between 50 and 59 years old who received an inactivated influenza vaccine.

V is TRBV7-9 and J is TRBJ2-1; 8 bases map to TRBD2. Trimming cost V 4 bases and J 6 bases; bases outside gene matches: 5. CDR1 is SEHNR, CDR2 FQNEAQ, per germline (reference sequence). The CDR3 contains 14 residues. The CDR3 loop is CASSSGTRSNEQFF. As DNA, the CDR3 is TGTGCCAGCAGCTCCGGGACTAGAAGCAATGAGCAGTTCTTC.

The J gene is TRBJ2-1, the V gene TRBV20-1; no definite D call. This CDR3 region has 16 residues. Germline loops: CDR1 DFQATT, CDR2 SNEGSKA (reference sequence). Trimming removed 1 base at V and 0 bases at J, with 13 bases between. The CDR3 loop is CSARAAYYNSYNEQFF. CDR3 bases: TGCAGTGCTAGAGCAGCTTATTACAACTCCTACAATGAGCAGTTCTTC.

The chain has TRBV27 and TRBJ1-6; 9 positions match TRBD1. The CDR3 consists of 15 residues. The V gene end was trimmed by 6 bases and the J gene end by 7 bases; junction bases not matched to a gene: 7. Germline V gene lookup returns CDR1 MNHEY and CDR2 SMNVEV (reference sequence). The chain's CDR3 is CASRITGGGNSPLHF. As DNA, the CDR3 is TGTGCCAGCAGGATAACAGGGGGCGGGAATTCACCCCTCCACTTT.

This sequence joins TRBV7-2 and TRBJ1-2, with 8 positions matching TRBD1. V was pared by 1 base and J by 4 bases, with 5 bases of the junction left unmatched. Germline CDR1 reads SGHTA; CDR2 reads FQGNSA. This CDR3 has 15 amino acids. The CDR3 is CASSLGPGQGYGYTF. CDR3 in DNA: TGTGCCAGCAGCTTAGGCCCAGGACAGGGCTATGGCTACACCTTC.

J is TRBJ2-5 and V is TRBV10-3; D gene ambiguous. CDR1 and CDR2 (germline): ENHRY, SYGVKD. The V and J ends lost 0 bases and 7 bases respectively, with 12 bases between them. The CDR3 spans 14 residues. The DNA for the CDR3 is TGTGCCATCAGTGAGTCCATACCGGGCGCGACCCAGTACTTC. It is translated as CAISESIPGATQYF.

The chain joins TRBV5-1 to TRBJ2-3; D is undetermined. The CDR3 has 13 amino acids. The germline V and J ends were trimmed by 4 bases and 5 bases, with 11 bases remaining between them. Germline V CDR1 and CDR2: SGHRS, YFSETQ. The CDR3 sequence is CASSEWVKDTQYF. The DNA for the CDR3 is TGCGCCAGCAGCGAGTGGGTCAAAGATACGCAGTATTTT. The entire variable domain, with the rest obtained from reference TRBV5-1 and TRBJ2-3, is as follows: KAGVTQTPRYLIKTRGQQVTLSCSPISGHRSVSWYQQTPGQGLQFLFEYFSETQRNKGNFPGRFSGRQFSNSRSEMNVSTLELGDSALYLCASSEWVKDTQYFGPGTRLTVL.

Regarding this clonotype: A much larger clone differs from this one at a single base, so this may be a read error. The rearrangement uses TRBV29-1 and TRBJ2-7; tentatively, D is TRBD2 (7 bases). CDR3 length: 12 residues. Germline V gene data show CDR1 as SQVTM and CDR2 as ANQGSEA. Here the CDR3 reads CSVAPGGDEQDF. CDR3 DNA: TGCAGCGTTGCGCCGGGGGGCGACGAGCAGGACTTC.

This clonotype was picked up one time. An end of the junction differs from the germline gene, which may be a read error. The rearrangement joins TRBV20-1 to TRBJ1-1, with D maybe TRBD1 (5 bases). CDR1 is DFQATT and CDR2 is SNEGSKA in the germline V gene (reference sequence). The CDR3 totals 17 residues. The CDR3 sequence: CCASFSGQGVFNTEAFF. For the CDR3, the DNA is TGCTGTGCTAGTTTCTCTGGCCAGGGAGTGTTTAACACTGAAGCTTTCTTT.

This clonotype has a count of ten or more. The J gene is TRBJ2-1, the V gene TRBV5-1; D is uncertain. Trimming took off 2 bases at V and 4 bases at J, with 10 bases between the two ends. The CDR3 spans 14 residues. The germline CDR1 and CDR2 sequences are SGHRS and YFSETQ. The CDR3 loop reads CASSFSPDYNEQFF. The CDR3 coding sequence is TGCGCCAGCAGCTTTTCTCCGGATTACAATGAGCAGTTCTTC.

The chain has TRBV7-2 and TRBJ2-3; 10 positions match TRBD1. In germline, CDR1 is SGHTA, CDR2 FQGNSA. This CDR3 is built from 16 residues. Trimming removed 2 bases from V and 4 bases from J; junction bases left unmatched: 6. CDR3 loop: CASSLRPGQGSDTQYF. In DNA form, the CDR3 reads TGTGCCAGCAGCTTAAGGCCGGGACAGGGGTCAGATACGCAGTATTTT.

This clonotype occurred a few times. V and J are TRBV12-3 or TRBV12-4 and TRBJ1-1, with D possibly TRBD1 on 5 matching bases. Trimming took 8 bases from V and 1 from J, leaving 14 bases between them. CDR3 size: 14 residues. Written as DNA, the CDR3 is TGTGCCAGCCGCACCGGGGCAGGGAACACTGAAGCTTTCTTT. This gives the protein CASRTGAGNTEAFF.

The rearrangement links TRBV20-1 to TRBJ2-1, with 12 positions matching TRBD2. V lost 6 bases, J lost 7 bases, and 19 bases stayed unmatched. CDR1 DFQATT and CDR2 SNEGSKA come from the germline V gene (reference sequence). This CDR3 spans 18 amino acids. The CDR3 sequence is CSAPPLAGGPQWSNEQFF. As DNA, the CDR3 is TGCAGTGCACCACCGCTAGCGGGAGGGCCCCAATGGTCGAATGAGCAGTTCTTC.

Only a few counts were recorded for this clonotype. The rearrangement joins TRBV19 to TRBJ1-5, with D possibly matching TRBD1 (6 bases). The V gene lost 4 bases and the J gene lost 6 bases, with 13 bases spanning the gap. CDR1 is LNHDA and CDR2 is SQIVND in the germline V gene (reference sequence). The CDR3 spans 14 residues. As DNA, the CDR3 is TGTGCCAGTAGTAGGGGGGCAGGAGTTCAGCCCCAGCATTTT. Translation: CASSRGAGVQPQHF.

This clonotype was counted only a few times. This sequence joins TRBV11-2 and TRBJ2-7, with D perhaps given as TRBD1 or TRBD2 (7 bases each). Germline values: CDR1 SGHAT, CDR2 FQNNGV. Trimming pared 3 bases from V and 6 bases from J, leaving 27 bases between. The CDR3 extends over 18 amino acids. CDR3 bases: TGTGCCAGCAGCTTTTCAGGGGGACTACCTTACGTTAGTATCGAGCAGTACTTC. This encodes CASSFSGGLPYVSIEQYF.

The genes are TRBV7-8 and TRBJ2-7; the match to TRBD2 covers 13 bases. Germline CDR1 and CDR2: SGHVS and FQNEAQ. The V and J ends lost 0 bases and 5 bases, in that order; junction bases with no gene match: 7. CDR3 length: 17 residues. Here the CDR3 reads CASSLAPGTSGNHEQYF. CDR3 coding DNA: TGTGCCAGCAGCTTAGCGCCCGGGACTAGCGGGAACCACGAGCAGTACTTC.

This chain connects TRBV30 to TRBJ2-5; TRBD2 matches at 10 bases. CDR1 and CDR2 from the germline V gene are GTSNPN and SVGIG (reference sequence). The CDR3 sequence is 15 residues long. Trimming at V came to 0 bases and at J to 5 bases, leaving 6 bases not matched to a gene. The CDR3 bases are TGTGCCTGGAGTGTTTTAGCGGGAGGAGGGGAGACCCAGTACTTC. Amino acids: CAWSVLAGGGETQYF.

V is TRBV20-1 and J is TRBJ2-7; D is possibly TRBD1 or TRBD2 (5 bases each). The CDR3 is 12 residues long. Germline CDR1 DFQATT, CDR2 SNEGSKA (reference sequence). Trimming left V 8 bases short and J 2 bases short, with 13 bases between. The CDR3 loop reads CSTTGGPYEQYF. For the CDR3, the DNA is TGCAGTACTACAGGAGGCCCCTACGAGCAGTACTTC.

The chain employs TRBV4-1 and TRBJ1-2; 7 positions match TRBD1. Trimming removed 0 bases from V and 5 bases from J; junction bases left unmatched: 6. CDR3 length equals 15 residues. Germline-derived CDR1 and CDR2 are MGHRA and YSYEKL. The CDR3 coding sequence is TGCGCCAGCAGCCAAGAGGCACAGGGGTGGTATGGCTACACCTTC. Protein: CASSQEAQGWYGYTF.

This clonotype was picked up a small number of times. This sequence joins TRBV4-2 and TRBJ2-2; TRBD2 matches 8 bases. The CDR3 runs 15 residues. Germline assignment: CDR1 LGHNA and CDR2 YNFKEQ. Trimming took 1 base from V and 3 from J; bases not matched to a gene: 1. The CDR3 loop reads CASSQAGGDTGELFF. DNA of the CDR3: TGTGCCAGCAGCCAAGCGGGAGGGGACACCGGGGAGCTGTTTTTT.

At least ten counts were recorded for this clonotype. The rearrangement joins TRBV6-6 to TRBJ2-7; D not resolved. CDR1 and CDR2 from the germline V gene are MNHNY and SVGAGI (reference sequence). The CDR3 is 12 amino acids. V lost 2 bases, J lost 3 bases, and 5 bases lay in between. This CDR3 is CASSYTLYEQYF. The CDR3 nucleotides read TGTGCCAGCAGTTACACCCTCTACGAGCAGTACTTC.

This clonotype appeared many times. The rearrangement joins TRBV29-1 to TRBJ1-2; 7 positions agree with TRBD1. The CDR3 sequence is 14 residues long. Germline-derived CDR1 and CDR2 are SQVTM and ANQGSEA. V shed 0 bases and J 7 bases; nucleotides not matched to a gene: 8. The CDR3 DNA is TGCAGCGTTGAAGAGGGGGAGACAGGGAGTGGCTACACCTTC. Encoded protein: CSVEEGETGSGYTF.

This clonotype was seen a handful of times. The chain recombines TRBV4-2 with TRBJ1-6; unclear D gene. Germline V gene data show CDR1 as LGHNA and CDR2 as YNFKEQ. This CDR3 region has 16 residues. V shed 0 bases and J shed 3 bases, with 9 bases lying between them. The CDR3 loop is CASSQDRDFYNSPLHF. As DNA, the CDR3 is TGTGCCAGCAGCCAAGATCGAGACTTCTATAATTCACCCCTCCACTTT.

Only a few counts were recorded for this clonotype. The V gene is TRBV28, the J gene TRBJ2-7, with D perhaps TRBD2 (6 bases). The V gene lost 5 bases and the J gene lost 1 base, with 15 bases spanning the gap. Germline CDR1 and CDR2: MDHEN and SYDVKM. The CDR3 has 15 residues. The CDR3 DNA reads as TGTGCCAGCAGTCCCCTGGGACTTACATCCTACGAGCAGTACTTC. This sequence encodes CASSPLGLTSYEQYF.

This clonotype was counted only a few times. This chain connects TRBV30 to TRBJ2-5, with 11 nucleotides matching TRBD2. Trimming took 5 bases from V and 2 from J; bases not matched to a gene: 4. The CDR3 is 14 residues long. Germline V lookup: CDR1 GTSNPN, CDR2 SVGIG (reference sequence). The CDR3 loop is CAWASGGSQETQYF. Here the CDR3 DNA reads TGTGCCTGGGCTAGCGGGGGGTCACAAGAGACCCAGTACTTC.